Given below is one T cell receptor (beta chain) in context. Its antigen is not known. This sample is part of a study of CD8+ T cells in alopecia areata. About the study: Twice a day, 5 to 10 mg of oral tofacitinib was administered to treated patients.

The V gene lost 8 bases and the J gene lost 7 bases, with 19 bases spanning the gap. The CDR3 contains 14 residues. Notes on the study in general: Lesional tissue from the scalp (especially in alopecia totalis/universalis) showed higher clonality than normal scalp.

Treatment meaning: oral pan-JAK inhibitor, 5-10 mg twice daily. TCR sequencing used cDNA made by reverse transcription of extracted RNA. Sequenced by immunoSEQ multiplex PCR; TCRdb stores in-frame clones only, minus some. The sample has around 300,000 clones; around 64% are singletons. The rearrangement joins TRBV23-1 to TRBJ2-3; a possible D gene is TRBD2 (5 bases). TRBV23-1 has ORF status, its function being uncertain. This receptor was obtained from a human donor with alopecia areata. The source material was CD4+ T cells sorted from blood, sampled around week 54, from a patient treated with tofacitinib. In DNA form, the CDR3 reads TGCGCCAGCCGGCACCGGGATCCATCACATACGCAGTATTTT. The encoded protein is CASRHRDPSHTQYF.